This T cell receptor (beta chain) was documented in a study of siplizumab effects on memory and regulatory T cells. V lost 5 bases, J lost 3 bases, and 7 bases stayed unmatched. Germline CDR1 reads MNHEY; CDR2 reads SVGAGI. The CDR3 sequence is 15 residues long. To note about this clone: Its specificity is not known.

The repertoire was sequenced with immunoSEQ multiplex PCR; TCRdb's copy has only in-frame clones and lacks some. The table includes 100,000 to 110,000 clones, about nine tenths detected once. The study's findings and limits: Naive T cells appeared more varied than memory cells and looked like key alloresponse contributors. Alloreactive CD4+ clones that could be mapped were on average 68.8% Treg-derived with siplizumab, against approximately 28% in controls. In the presence of siplizumab, alloreactive sequences traceable to unstimulated CD4+ memory cells were significantly reduced.

The sample was CD4+ T cells sorted from blood. This TCR was recovered from a human donor in good health. V and J are TRBV6-5 and TRBJ1-3, with 7 positions matching TRBD1. The CDR3 sequence is CASSPQGKNGNTIYF. The CDR3 DNA reads as TGTGCCAGCAGTCCACAGGGGAAGAATGGAAACACCATATATTTT.